This paragraph reports one T cell receptor (beta chain). The antigen remains undetermined. Germline-derived CDR1 and CDR2 are SGHRS and YFSETQ. The CDR3 is 17 amino acids. The V and J ends lost 4 bases and 2 bases, in that order; junction bases with no gene match: 8. These data are taken from a study of cytomegalovirus exposure and HLA in healthy donors. The study, taken as a whole, reports: In a later analysis, across HLA loci, associated TCR counts were highest for DRB1, lowest for HLA-C.

Primers: 60 Vbeta forward and 13 Jbeta reverse. Source study methods: In a later analysis, approximately 80 million unique TCR beta chains included roughly 11 million shared by two or more donors. The method was immunoSEQ multiplex PCR; TCRdb's version includes in-frame clones alone and lacks a portion of them. V and J calls and clone size are those listed in that table; D and trimming were worked out from the DNA. The sample lists under 200,000 clones; over 70% were seen once. The rearrangement uses TRBV5-1 and TRBJ2-7; 14 bases fit TRBD2. This TCR was sampled from a man in his forties in good health and CMV-seronegative. Sequencing was done on a sample of PBMCs. The CDR3 DNA reads as TGCGCCAGCAGCCTACGACTAGCGGGAGGGAACCCCTACGAGCAGTACTTC. This translates into CASSLRLAGGNPYEQYF.